This T cell receptor (beta chain) stems from a study of CD8 T cells in ankylosing spondylitis. V was trimmed by 4 bases and J by 0 bases, leaving 9 bases between them. Looked up from germline, CDR1 is MNHEY and CDR2 is SVGAGI. The CDR3 is made up of 14 amino acids. Notes on the study in general: Disease-linked clones reportedly showed significant enrichment in matched ankylosing spondylitis synovial fluid. The study identified a TCR beta motif of seven or eight highly homologous variants that appeared characteristic of ankylosing spondylitis blood.

Quantitative barcoded 5'-RACE was used to prepare TCR beta libraries. MiXCR, run by TCRdb on the 5' RACE reads, gives a single entry per CDR3 protein. The repertoire holds 340,000 or so distinct CDR3 sequences, with about 15% as singletons. A word on this clonotype: Its matching antigen is unknown.

This clonotype originated in a male donor with ankylosing spondylitis or in good health (not recorded which). Sequencing was performed on blood, either unsorted or a sorted T cell fraction (not recorded which). This chain connects TRBV6-5 to TRBJ2-5; D unresolved. The CDR3 loop is CASSFRRNQETQYF. The CDR3 DNA is TGTGCCAGCAGTTTTCGACGCAACCAAGAGACCCAGTACTTC.